The 8 T cell receptor beta chains given below trace back to one sample, sequenced in a study of shared clonotypes between healthy human individuals. The data were produced by immunoSEQ multiplex PCR, yet TCRdb's version contains in-frame clones alone and is incomplete. The sample lists 1.5 million to 1.9 million clones, 95% to 99% seen once, with about 0.4% in the top ten. What was sequenced was naive CD4+ T cells sorted from blood. As for subset: CD45RA+ positively selected. All receptors come from a man under 40 in good health.

V usage is TRBV27 and J usage is TRBJ1-2, with no clear D. Germline CDR1 MNHEY, CDR2 SMNVEV (reference sequence). V was trimmed by 5 bases and J by 0 bases, leaving 13 bases between them. The CDR3 sequence is 15 residues long. The CDR3: CASSTYPPSNYGYTF. CDR3 DNA sequence: TGTGCCAGCAGTACCTACCCCCCATCTAACTATGGCTACACCTTC.

This clone was found once. The gene calls are TRBV10-1 and TRBJ2-1, with D possibly matching TRBD2 (5 bases). The CDR3 is made up of 16 amino acids. Germline-derived CDR1 and CDR2 are WNHNN and SYGVQD (reference sequence). V lost 0 bases to trimming and J lost 7 bases, with 16 bases between them. DNA of the CDR3: TGCGCCAGCAGTGAGTCACTAGTTTTAGGCTCGAATGAGCAGTTCTTC. Translating it yields CASSESLVLGSNEQFF.

The V gene is TRBV9, the J gene TRBJ2-7; maybe TRBD1 (6 bases). In germline, CDR1 is SGDLS, CDR2 YYNGEE. Trimming left V 4 bases short and J 0 bases short, with 17 bases between. This CDR3 contains 16 residues. The CDR3 DNA follows: TGTGCCAGCAGCCCTCAACAGGTGGACAGCTCCTACGAGCAGTACTTC. Translating gives CASSPQQVDSSYEQYF.

The chain joins TRBV7-8 to TRBJ2-7, with TRBD1 identical over 9 bases. The germline CDR1 and CDR2 sequences are SGHVS and FQNEAQ. The V segment lost 1 base and the J segment 4 bases; nucleotides outside the gene matches: 5. The CDR3 totals 15 residues. The CDR3 is CASSLVSGQGYEQYF. CDR3 bases: TGTGCCAGCAGCTTAGTTTCGGGACAGGGATACGAGCAGTACTTC.

The chain carries TRBV9 and TRBJ1-2; the match to TRBD1 covers 8 bases. Trimming cost V 2 bases and J 4 bases; bases outside gene matches: 1. The CDR3 has 13 amino acids. CDR1 and CDR2 from the germline V gene are SGDLS and YYNGEE. CDR3 DNA: TGTGCCAGCAGCGTGGGACAGGCCTATGGCTACACCTTC. It specifies CASSVGQAYGYTF.

The J gene is TRBJ1-5, the V gene TRBV28; a weak D match, TRBD1 (6 bases). Germline CDR1 and CDR2: MDHEN and SYDVKM. Trimming pared 5 bases from V and 7 bases from J, leaving 18 bases between. The CDR3 contains 15 residues. CDR3 DNA: TGTGCCAGCAGTCGACCTCGGGGGGCAGGACAGCCCCAGCATTTT. It is translated as CASSRPRGAGQPQHF.

As DNA, the CDR3 is TGTGCCAGCAGCCGTTTTAGCGGGGTAAACACCGGGGAGCTGTTTTTT. Translation gives CASSRFSGVNTGELFF. The chain has TRBV7-2 and TRBJ2-2, with TRBD2 matching 8 bases. This CDR3 comprises 16 residues. Germline V CDR1 and CDR2: SGHTA, FQGNSA. Trimming at V came to 5 bases and at J to 2 bases, leaving 7 bases not matched to a gene. Full variable domain (missing parts from reference TRBV7-2 and TRBJ2-2): GAGVSQSPSNKVTEKGKDVELRCDPISGHTALYWYRQSLGQGLEFLIYFQGNSAPDKSGLPSDRFSAERTGGSVSTLTIQRTQQEDSAVYLCASSRFSGVNTGELFFGEGSRLTVL.

CDR3 sequence: CASSVFDRAHTDTQYF. The DNA for the CDR3 is TGTGCCAGCAGCGTGTTCGACAGGGCCCACACAGATACGCAGTATTTT. J is TRBJ2-3 and V is TRBV9; 7 bases align to TRBD1. V shed 2 bases and J 2 bases; nucleotides not matched to a gene: 8. Germline CDR1 and CDR2: SGDLS and YYNGEE. The CDR3 loop spans 16 amino acids.